These 5 T cell receptor beta chains came from one sample sequenced in a study of CD8 T cells in Susac syndrome. Roughly 0.45 to 1 ug RNA was reverse transcribed with random hexamers. One entry per CDR3 protein results from TCRdb running MiXCR on the immunoSEQ multiplex PCR reads. This sample yields about 200,000 distinct CDR3 sequences, of which 85% to 95% are seen a single time; about 0.095% belongs to the top ten. Sequencing input: CD4+ T cells from PBMCs. The receptors shown here come from a human donor in good health.

The rearrangement joins TRBV3-1 to TRBJ2-7; no clear D gene. Trimming left V 1 base short and J 5 bases short, with 9 bases between. This CDR3 has 13 amino acids. Germline CDR1 reads LGHDT; CDR2 reads YNNKEL (reference sequence). The CDR3 sequence: CASSQARDDEQYF. The CDR3 DNA is TGTGCCAGCAGCCAAGCCAGAGATGACGAGCAGTACTTC.

In nucleotides, the CDR3 is TGCAGCGAGACCGGGACAGGGCGTAATACGCAGTATTTT. It translates to CSETGTGRNTQYF. The chain links TRBV29-1 to TRBJ2-3; 9 bases are shared with TRBD1. Germline V gene sequence: CDR1 SQVTM, CDR2 ANQGSEA. The ends lost 7 bases at V and 7 bases at J; junction bases unmatched: 9. The CDR3 loop spans 13 amino acids.

This rearrangement joins TRBV5-1 to TRBJ2-5, with D possibly TRBD1 on 5 matching bases. Germline V gene lookup returns CDR1 SGHRS and CDR2 YFSETQ. Deletions cut 3 bases from V and 2 bases from J, with 17 bases between. CDR3 length equals 16 residues. CDR3 residues: CASSSERSGIQETQYF. DNA for the CDR3: TGCGCCAGCAGCTCCGAGAGATCAGGGATTCAAGAGACCCAGTACTTC.

The chain links TRBV20-1 to TRBJ1-1; D is undetermined. The V gene lost 6 bases and the J gene lost 2 bases, with 7 bases spanning the gap. Germline loops: CDR1 DFQATT, CDR2 SNEGSKA (reference sequence). The CDR3 sequence is 11 residues long. In DNA, the CDR3 is TGCAGTGCGGAGGGAAACACTGAAGCTTTCTTT. As protein: CSAEGNTEAFF.

This clonotype is a singleton in its sample. V usage is TRBV11-1 and J usage is TRBJ2-2; TRBD1 aligns across 11 bases. This CDR3 comprises 15 residues. With 5 bases clipped from V and 5 bases from J, the junction kept 4 bases outside the gene matches. Germline V gene sequence: CDR1 SGHAT, CDR2 FQDESV (reference sequence). The CDR3 coding sequence is TGTGCCAGCAGCGTGGACAGGGGGCCAACCGGGGAGCTGTTTTTT. Its protein product is CASSVDRGPTGELFF. Full variable domain (outside the CDR3, taken from reference TRBV11-1 and TRBJ2-2): EAEVAQSPRYKITEKSQAVAFWCDPISGHATLYWYRQILGQGPELLVQFQDESVVDDSQLPKDRFSAERLKGVDSTLKIQPAELGDSAMYLCASSVDRGPTGELFFGEGSRLTVL.